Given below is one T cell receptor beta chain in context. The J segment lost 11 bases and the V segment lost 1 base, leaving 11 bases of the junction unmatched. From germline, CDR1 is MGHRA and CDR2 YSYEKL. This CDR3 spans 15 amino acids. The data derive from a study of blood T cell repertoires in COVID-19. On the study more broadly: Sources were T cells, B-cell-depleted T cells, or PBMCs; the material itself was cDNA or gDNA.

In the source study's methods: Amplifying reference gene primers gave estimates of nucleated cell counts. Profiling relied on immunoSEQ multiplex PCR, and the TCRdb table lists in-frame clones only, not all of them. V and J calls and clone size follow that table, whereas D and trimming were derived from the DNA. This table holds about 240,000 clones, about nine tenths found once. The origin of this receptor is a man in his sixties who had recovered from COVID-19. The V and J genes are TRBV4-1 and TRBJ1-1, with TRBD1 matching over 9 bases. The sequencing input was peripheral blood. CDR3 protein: CASSQVTTGGKKAFF. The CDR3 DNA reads TGCGCCAGCAGCCAAGTTACGACAGGGGGGAAGAAGGCTTTCTTT.